This T cell receptor beta chain was recovered during a study of OX40 agonist ivuxolimab in advanced cancers. Generated by immunoSEQ multiplex PCR, the TCRdb table keeps only in-frame clones and is missing some. This table has approximately 37,000 clones, 65% to 75% appearing once. V trimming: 3 bases; J trimming: 2 bases; junction bases outside the gene matches: 1. CDR1 and CDR2 from the germline V gene are LNHDA and SQIVND (reference sequence). The CDR3 totals 13 residues. Sequencing used CD4+ or CD8+ T cells sorted from blood, obtained in a trial of the OX40 agonist ivuxolimab. The source is an adult with an advanced solid tumor such as melanoma, head and neck, liver or kidney cancer. The gene calls are TRBV19 and TRBJ2-7; 7 bases are shared with TRBD1. In nucleotides, the CDR3 is TGTGCCAGTAGTATGGGACAGACCTACGAGCAGTACTTC. It translates to CASSMGQTYEQYF.